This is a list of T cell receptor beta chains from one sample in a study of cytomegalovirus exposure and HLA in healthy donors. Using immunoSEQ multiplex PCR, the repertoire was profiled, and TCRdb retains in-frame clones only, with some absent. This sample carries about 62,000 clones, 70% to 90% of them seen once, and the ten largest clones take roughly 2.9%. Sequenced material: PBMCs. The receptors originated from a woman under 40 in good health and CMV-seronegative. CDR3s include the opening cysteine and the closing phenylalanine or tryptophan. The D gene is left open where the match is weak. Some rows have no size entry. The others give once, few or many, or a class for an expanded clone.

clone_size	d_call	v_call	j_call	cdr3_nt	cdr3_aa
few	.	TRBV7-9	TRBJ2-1	TGTGCCAGCAGCTTAGCGGGCAGGGGCCATGAGCAGTTCTTC	CASSLAGRGHEQFF
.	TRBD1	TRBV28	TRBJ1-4	TGTGCCAGCAGTTTCCTTCCTCGGACAGGGTTGGATGAAAAACTGTTTTTT	CASSFLPRTGLDEKLFF
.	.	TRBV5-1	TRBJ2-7	TGCGCCAGCAGCTTGTCGGCAGGGGGGCACTACGAGCAGTACTTC	CASSLSAGGHYEQYF
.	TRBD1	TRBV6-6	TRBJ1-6	TGTGCCAGCAGTTCCCAAGGACAGGGAGATTCACCCCTCCACTTT	CASSSQGQGDSPLHF
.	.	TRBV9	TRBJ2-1	TGTGCCAGCAGCGTGGTGGAGGTCACGAGCTCCTACAATGAGCAGTTCTTC	CASSVVEVTSSYNEQFF
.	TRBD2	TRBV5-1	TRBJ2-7	TGCGCCAGCAGCTTCGGCAGCGGGGCCGGGGGGTATTACGAGCAGTACTTC	CASSFGSGAGGYYEQYF
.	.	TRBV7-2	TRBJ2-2	TGTGCCAGCAGCTTATTCGGTCAGGGTAGAGTTGGGGAGCTGTTTTTT	CASSLFGQGRVGELFF
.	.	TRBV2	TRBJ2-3	TGTGCCAGCAGTCGCGCCGGGAGCTCCACAGATACGCAGTATTTT	CASSRAGSSTDTQYF
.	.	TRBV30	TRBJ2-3	TGTGCCTGGAGTGTAGGTGGGGGAGGCGCAGATACGCAGTATTTT	CAWSVGGGGADTQYF
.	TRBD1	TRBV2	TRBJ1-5	TGTGCCAGCAGTGAAGAAGGGACAGTTTTCGGCATACCCCAGCATTTT	CASSEEGTVFGIPQHF
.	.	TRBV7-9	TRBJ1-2	TGTGCCAGCAGCCATACAGGACCCACCACCAATGGCTACACCTTC	CASSHTGPTTNGYTF